The clone carrying this T cell receptor beta chain came up a few times. No antigen is known for it. Sequencing templates came from extracted RNA that was reverse transcribed into cDNA. Assay: immunoSEQ multiplex PCR; the TCRdb copy retains only in-frame clones and omits some. The data hold some 110,000 clones, with approximately 60% observed a single time. These data belong to a study of CD8+ T cells in alopecia areata. Study results and caveats: Resident alphabeta T-cell populations of normal skin are likewise subject to sequencing in scalp samples. The study found higher clonality in lesional than normal scalp, especially in alopecia totalis/universalis.

PBMCs were stained for CD3, CD4 and CD8, and CD4+ and CD8+ T cells were sorted. Trimming took 4 bases from V and 8 from J; bases not matched to a gene: 7. CDR3 length: 14 amino acids. CDR1 SEHNR and CDR2 FQNEAQ come from the germline V gene (reference sequence). This sequence joins TRBV7-9 and TRBJ2-4; 8 nucleotides line up with TRBD1. The clonotype originates from a human donor in good health. Sequenced material: CD4+ T cells sorted from blood. The CDR3 here is CASSSRTGKDIQYF. CDR3 nucleotide sequence: TGTGCCAGCAGCTCCCGGACAGGGAAGGACATTCAGTACTTC.